The rows below give T cell receptor beta chains drawn from one sample of a study of blood T cell repertoires in COVID-19. Using immunoSEQ multiplex PCR, the repertoire was profiled, and TCRdb retains in-frame clones only, with some absent. The sample has about 70,000 clones, more than 85% seen once. The specimen sequenced was peripheral blood. These receptors were obtained from a man in his 70s with active COVID-19. Both conserved end residues are part of each CDR3. D genes are given only for firm matches. The size field is filled for only some rows; it gives once, few, many or a size class.

CDR3nt,CDR3aa,d_gene,abundance,v_gene,j_gene
TGTGCCAGCAGTTTATTCGCGGGCCCCCAAGAGACCCAGTACTTC,CASSLFAGPQETQYF,NA,NA,TRBV28,TRBJ2-5
TGTGCCAGCAGTGAAGGGAGTTCGGCCAAAGCTTTCTTT,CASSEGSSAKAFF,NA,NA,TRBV6-1,TRBJ1-1
TGTGCCAGCAGCCCCCTGGGGAGCTCCTACGAGCAGTACTTC,CASSPLGSSYEQYF,NA,NA,TRBV7-2,TRBJ2-7
TGTGCCAGTAGTATAGCGGGGGGGGGCAATCAGCCCCAGCATTTT,CASSIAGGGNQPQHF,NA,NA,TRBV19,TRBJ1-5
TGTGCCAGCAGCTTCCGGGGGGGTAATTCACCCCTCCACTTT,CASSFRGGNSPLHF,NA,once,TRBV14,TRBJ1-6
TGTGCCAGTAGTACCCAGACAGGGGGCCTCTTCCAAGAGACCCAGTACTTC,CASSTQTGGLFQETQYF,TRBD1,NA,TRBV19,TRBJ2-5
TGTGCCAGCAGCGGACAAAAAGGGGAGGATGAGCAGTTCTTC,CASSGQKGEDEQFF,NA,NA,TRBV21-1,TRBJ2-1
TGTGCCAGCAGCCCCACAGGGGAATCCTACGAGCAGTACTTC,CASSPTGESYEQYF,TRBD1,once,TRBV9,TRBJ2-7
TGTGCCAGCAGCTTGGGACAGCTCAGAACTGAAGCTTTCTTT,CASSLGQLRTEAFF,TRBD1,NA,TRBV11-2,TRBJ1-1
TGTGCCAGCAGCCCCACCGCGGTAGCGCATCAGGGGAATGAGCAGTTCTTC,CASSPTAVAHQGNEQFF,NA,once,TRBV4-2,TRBJ2-1
TGCGCCAGCAGCGAATCGACAGGGGGCCAAGGCGAGCAGTACTTC,CASSESTGGQGEQYF,TRBD1,NA,TRBV5-1,TRBJ2-7
TGTGCCAGTATCGGGGGGGTGGGCGGCAATCAGCCCCAGCATTTT,CASIGGVGGNQPQHF,NA,NA,TRBV19,TRBJ1-5
TGTGCCAGCAGTTTAGGGACAGGGGGCTCTAACTATGGCTACACCTTC,CASSLGTGGSNYGYTF,TRBD1,NA,TRBV28,TRBJ1-2
TGTGCCAGCAGCCCAAATGAGGAAGTCAACGTCCTGACTTTC,CASSPNEEVNVLTF,NA,NA,TRBV4-2,TRBJ2-6
TGTGCCAGCCGGGGCGGGAGCCGGGGAGAGACCCAGTACTTC,CASRGGSRGETQYF,TRBD2,once,TRBV19,TRBJ2-5
TGTGCCAGCAGCCCTAGGGGCCCCTACAATGAGCAGTTCTTC,CASSPRGPYNEQFF,NA,NA,TRBV5-4,TRBJ2-1
TGTGCCGGGGGACAGGGAACGGATCAGCCCCAGCATTTT,CAGGQGTDQPQHF,TRBD1,NA,TRBV19,TRBJ1-5
TGTGCCAGCAGCCAAGGGCCCGAATACGAGCAGTACTTC,CASSQGPEYEQYF,NA,NA,TRBV3-1/TRBV3-2,TRBJ2-7
TGTGCCAGCCCCGGGGGCGGGGGGAACACTGAAGCTTTCTTT,CASPGGGGNTEAFF,NA,NA,TRBV28,TRBJ1-1
TGTGCCTGGGCAAGCGGAGTCACAGATACGCAGTATTTT,CAWASGVTDTQYF,NA,NA,TRBV30,TRBJ2-3
TGTGCCAGCAGTTACGCCGGACTAGCGGGCTACAATGAGCAGTTCTTC,CASSYAGLAGYNEQFF,TRBD2,NA,TRBV6-5,TRBJ2-1
TGCGCCAGCACCTCATCCACAGGGGCGCCCAATGGCTACACCTTC,CASTSSTGAPNGYTF,TRBD1,once,TRBV10-2,TRBJ1-2
TGCGCCAGCAGCCCCCGGGACAGGGGGTCCCCCCGGCCAGATACGCAGTATTTT,CASSPRDRGSPRPDTQYF,TRBD1,NA,TRBV5-1,TRBJ2-3
TGTGCCAGCAGTTTACGGACAGGGGCAAGGAACACCGGGGAGCTGTTTTTT,CASSLRTGARNTGELFF,TRBD1,once,TRBV28,TRBJ2-2
TGTGCCAGCAGCTTAGACGGGGTAGATGAAAAACTGTTTTTT,CASSLDGVDEKLFF,NA,once,TRBV7-2,TRBJ1-4
TGTGCTAGCAGCTTAGGTAGCGAAAAGGGGACCCAGTACTTC,CASSLGSEKGTQYF,NA,NA,TRBV7-7,TRBJ2-5
TGTGCCAGCAGCTTAGGCCAGAGGGAGACCCAGTACTTC,CASSLGQRETQYF,NA,NA,TRBV7-6,TRBJ2-5
TGCGCCAGCAGCCAAGCCGGACAGGGGCTGTCTGGGGCCAACGTCCTGACTTTC,CASSQAGQGLSGANVLTF,TRBD1,NA,TRBV4-1,TRBJ2-6
TGTGCCAGTAGCCCGGGACAGGTTTCCTACGAGCAGTACTTC,CASSPGQVSYEQYF,TRBD1,few,TRBV19,TRBJ2-7
TGCGCCAGCAGCCAAGCGGGGGGCCGCCCAGATACGCAGTATTTT,CASSQAGGRPDTQYF,NA,NA,TRBV4-3,TRBJ2-3
TGTGCCAGCAGTGAATATGGGGGGACCTCCTACAATGAGCAGTTCTTC,CASSEYGGTSYNEQFF,NA,once,TRBV25-1,TRBJ2-1
TGTGCCAGTAGTAGGACAGGAGGATGGCAGTACTTC,CASSRTGGWQYF,TRBD1,NA,TRBV19,TRBJ2-7
TGTGCCACCAGTGATCCCCCCCTGGAGACCCAGTACTTC,CATSDPPLETQYF,NA,NA,TRBV24-1,TRBJ2-5
TGTGCCAGTAGTCGGGGACTAGGGCCTTACGAGCAGTACTTC,CASSRGLGPYEQYF,TRBD2,NA,TRBV19,TRBJ2-7
TGTGCCAGCATGGGGAGGGCCCTTCACGAGCAGTACTTC,CASMGRALHEQYF,TRBD2,NA,TRBV27,TRBJ2-7
TGTGCCAGCTCACCTTTAAGACCCCCGCCCCAAACCGGGGTTTCACCCCTCCACTTT,CASSPLRPPPQTGVSPLHF,NA,NA,TRBV18,TRBJ1-6
TGTGCCTGGAGCTCATGGGGGGGGGCCCTCTACGAGCAGTACTTC,CAWSSWGGALYEQYF,NA,NA,TRBV30,TRBJ2-7
TGCAGTGCTAGTGGACAGAGAGCTAGCACAGATACGCAGTATTTT,CSASGQRASTDTQYF,NA,NA,TRBV20-1,TRBJ2-3
TGTGCCAGTAGTTTCGCCAGCGCCTATAGCAATCAGCCCCAGCATTTT,CASSFASAYSNQPQHF,NA,NA,TRBV19,TRBJ1-5
TGTGCCACCAGCAGAGGTCCGGGGGAAGCGGGGAGCAATCAGCCCCAGCATTTT,CATSRGPGEAGSNQPQHF,NA,NA,TRBV15,TRBJ1-5
TGCGCCAGCAGCCCCGGACACGGGGACTGGTCCTACAATGAGCAGTTCTTC,CASSPGHGDWSYNEQFF,NA,NA,TRBV5-1,TRBJ2-1
TGTGTCAGAAGCCCGGGACAGCTCTACACCTTC,CVRSPGQLYTF,NA,NA,TRBV7-5,TRBJ1-2